This TCR beta chain was obtained from a study of blood T cell repertoires in COVID-19. Study as a whole: The United States, Italy and Spain supplied acute and convalescent COVID-19 samples. The cDNA or gDNA used as material had been derived from T cells, B-cell-depleted T cells, or PBMCs.

Original handling: Reference gene primer amplification gave nucleated cell count estimates. Generated by immunoSEQ multiplex PCR, the TCRdb table keeps only in-frame clones and is missing some. V and J calls and clone size are copied from that table; D and trimming were computed from the DNA. The profile shows 95,000 to 110,000 clones, more than 70% of them singletons. CDR3 length equals 13 residues. The V and J ends lost 2 bases and 3 bases respectively, with 6 bases between them. CDR1 KGHDR and CDR2 SFDVKD come from the germline V gene. The source is a human donor in a cohort sampled during active COVID-19. The genes are TRBV24-1 and TRBJ2-5, with a possible D match to TRBD1 (6 bases). Sequencing was carried out using peripheral blood. CDR3 bases: TGTGCCACCAGTGATTGGACAGAAGAGACCCAGTACTTC. Translated, it gives CATSDWTEETQYF.